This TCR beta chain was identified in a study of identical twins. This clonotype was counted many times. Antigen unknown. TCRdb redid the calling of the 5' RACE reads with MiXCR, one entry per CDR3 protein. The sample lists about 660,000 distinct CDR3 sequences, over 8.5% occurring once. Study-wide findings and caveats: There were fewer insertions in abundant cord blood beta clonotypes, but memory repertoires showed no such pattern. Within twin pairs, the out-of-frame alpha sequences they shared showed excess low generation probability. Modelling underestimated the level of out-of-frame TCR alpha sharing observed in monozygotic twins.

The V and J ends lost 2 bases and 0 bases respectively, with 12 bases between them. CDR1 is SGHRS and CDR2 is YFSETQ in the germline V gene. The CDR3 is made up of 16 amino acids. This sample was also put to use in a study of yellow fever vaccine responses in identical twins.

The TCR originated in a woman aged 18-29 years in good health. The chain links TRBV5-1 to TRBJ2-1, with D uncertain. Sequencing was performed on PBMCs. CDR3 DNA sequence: TGCGCCAGCAGCTTAAAGTGGGGTAGCTCCTACAATGAGCAGTTCTTC. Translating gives CASSLKWGSSYNEQFF.